The clone carrying this T cell receptor (beta chain) is a singleton in its sample. These data come from a study of blood T cell repertoires in COVID-19. Overall study: The study drew acute and convalescent COVID-19 samples from the United States, Italy and Spain. The cDNA or gDNA used as material had been derived from T cells, B-cell-depleted T cells, or PBMCs.

TCRdb keeps only in-frame clones here, not all; method: immunoSEQ multiplex PCR. In the table there are around 85,000 clones, approximately 88% of which are singletons. Germline V CDR1 and CDR2: SGHAT, FQDESV (reference sequence). V shed 5 bases and J 8 bases; nucleotides not matched to a gene: 12. This CDR3 is 15 amino acids long. The rearrangement uses TRBV11-1 and TRBJ2-3; 8 positions match TRBD2. The sequenced sample consisted of peripheral blood. This TCR derives from a man aged 60-69 years with acute or convalescent COVID-19. CDR3 bases: TGTGCCAGCAGCAGCAGCGGGGGCGCGGAGGGTACGCAGTATTTT. It encodes CASSSSGGAEGTQYF.